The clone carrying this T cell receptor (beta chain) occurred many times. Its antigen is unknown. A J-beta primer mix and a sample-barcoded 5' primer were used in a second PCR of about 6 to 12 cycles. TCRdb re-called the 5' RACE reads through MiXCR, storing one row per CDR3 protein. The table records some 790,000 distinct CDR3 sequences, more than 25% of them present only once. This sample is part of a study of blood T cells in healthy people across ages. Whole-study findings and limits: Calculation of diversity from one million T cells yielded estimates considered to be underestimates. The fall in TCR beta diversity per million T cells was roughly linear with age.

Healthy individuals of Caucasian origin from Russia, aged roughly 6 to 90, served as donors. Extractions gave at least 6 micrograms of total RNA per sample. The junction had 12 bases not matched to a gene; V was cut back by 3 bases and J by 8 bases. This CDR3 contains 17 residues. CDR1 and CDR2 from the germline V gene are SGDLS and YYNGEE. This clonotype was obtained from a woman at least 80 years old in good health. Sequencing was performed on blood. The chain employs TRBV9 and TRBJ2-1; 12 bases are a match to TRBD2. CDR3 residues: CASSDFLGLAGIDEQFF. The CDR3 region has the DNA TGTGCCAGCAGCGATTTCCTAGGACTAGCGGGGATCGATGAGCAGTTCTTC. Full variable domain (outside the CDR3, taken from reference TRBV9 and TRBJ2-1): DSGVTQTPKHLITATGQRVTLRCSPRSGDLSVYWYQQSLDQGLQFLIQYYNGEERAKGNILERFSAQQFPDLHSELNLSSLELGDSALYFCASSDFLGLAGIDEQFFGPGTRLTVL.